This TCR beta chain was observed in a study of beta chain features in type 1 diabetes. CDR3 length: 15 residues. The germline gives CDR1 SGHRS, CDR2 YFSETQ. J was trimmed by 5 bases and V by 1 base; bases with no gene match: 7. All of the isolated RNA was reverse transcribed, so expressed TCRB transcripts were sequenced. Average reads per stem cell-like memory T cell sample were some 980,000. Assay: immunoSEQ multiplex PCR; the TCRdb copy retains only in-frame clones and omits some. The table has approximately 40,000 clones, approximately 48% seen once. Material: stem cell memory CD4+ T cells from blood. This clonotype originated in a woman aged 25 to 39 in good health. The chain has TRBV5-1 and TRBJ2-5; 8 bases agree with TRBD1. The CDR3 sequence is CASSLWIRGPETQYF. The DNA of the CDR3 is TGCGCCAGCAGCTTGTGGATCAGGGGGCCGGAGACCCAGTACTTC.